Below, 30 T cell receptor beta chains from the same sample are listed, as sequenced in a study of T cell responses to AZD1222 COVID-19 vaccine (dated by TCRdb to the early 2020s). Library prep was done by the immunoSEQ multiplex PCR assay. This immuneACCESS table, as held by TCRdb, lists in-frame sequences with V and J called but not all clones. Of the missing ones, under half trace to an unresolved V gene in checked studies; the others have no known cause. The sample profile shows approximately 77,000 clones; more than 90% of them were found once. The top ten clones comprise more than 4.5% of the sample. The sample's time point label is to be understood as: about 28 days (+/-7) after the second vaccine dose. Sequenced here: peripheral blood, sampled 28 days after the second AZD1222 dose. The receptors derive from an adult who received the AZD1222 COVID-19 vaccine.

This chain connects TRBV10-3 to TRBJ2-1, with D maybe TRBD2 (6 bases). The V end was cut by 0 bases, the J end by 4 bases, with 10 bases between. This CDR3 spans 15 amino acids. CDR1 is ENHRY and CDR2 is SYGVKD in the germline V gene. CDR3 in DNA: TGTGCCATCAGTGAGTCCAGCGGGCGATACAATGAGCAGTTCTTC. This translates into CAISESSGRYNEQFF.

The V and J genes are TRBV29-1 and TRBJ2-7, with TRBD2 matching over 14 bases. J gave up 4 bases and V 6 bases, and 5 bases lay outside the gene matches. Germline V CDR1 and CDR2: SQVTM, ANQGSEA. The CDR3 runs to 14 residues. The DNA for the CDR3 is TGCAGCGTAGGAGGGACTAGCGGGAGTTACGAGCAGTACTTC. Translation: CSVGGTSGSYEQYF.

The rearrangement links TRBV12-3 or TRBV12-4 to TRBJ1-4; TRBD1 might be the D (5 bases). CDR3 length: 13 amino acids. V was shortened by 6 bases and J by 5 bases, with 10 bases between the two germline ends. CDR3 bases: TGTGCCAGCAGAAGCGGGGCCAATGAAAAACTGTTTTTT. Translating it yields CASRSGANEKLFF.

V usage is TRBV11-2 and J usage is TRBJ2-7; the match to TRBD2 covers 8 bases. Germline CDR1 reads SGHAT; CDR2 reads FQNNGV. V gave up 2 bases and J gave up 0 bases; unmatched junction bases: 9. This CDR3 is built from 17 residues. CDR3 amino acids: CASSLNSGTRSSYEQYF. The CDR3 nucleotides read TGTGCCAGCAGCTTAAATTCTGGGACTAGGAGCTCCTACGAGCAGTACTTC.

The J gene is TRBJ1-5, the V gene TRBV7-9; possible D gene TRBD1, 5 bases. Germline CDR1 reads SEHNR; CDR2 reads FQNEAQ (reference sequence). The CDR3 spans 14 residues. Deletions cut 1 base from V and 6 bases from J, with 10 bases between. Here the CDR3 reads CASSLGGAGQPQHF. In nucleotides, the CDR3 is TGTGCCAGCAGCTTAGGCGGGGCAGGTCAGCCCCAGCATTTT.

About this clone itself: In the same sample, other DNA sequences code for this CDR3. The V call is TRBV28, the J call TRBJ2-3; 8 bases map to TRBD2. CDR3 length: 13 amino acids. V dropped 6 bases and J dropped 3; count of bases not matched to a gene: 2. Germline CDR1 reads MDHEN; CDR2 reads SYDVKM. This CDR3 is CASSGGGTDTQYF. CDR3 bases: TGTGCCAGCAGCGGGGGGGGGACAGATACGCAGTATTTT.

A word on this clone: The same CDR3 also results from other DNA sequences found in this sample. The gene calls are TRBV7-2 and TRBJ2-7, with D maybe TRBD2 (6 bases). This CDR3 has 14 amino acids. V lost 1 base and J lost 2, with 9 bases in between. From germline, CDR1 is SGHTA and CDR2 FQGNSA. For the CDR3, the DNA is TGTGCCAGCAGCTTAGTTGCGGGGACCTACGAGCAGTACTTC. It specifies CASSLVAGTYEQYF.

This chain uses TRBV18 with TRBJ2-1; D remains ambiguous. The CDR3 has 17 residues. From germline, CDR1 is KGHSH and CDR2 LQKENI. V lost 0 bases, J lost 4 bases, and 16 bases lay in between. The CDR3 nucleotides read TGTGCCAGCTCACCACCGGTAACGGAAGATCGTTACAATGAGCAGTTCTTC. This codes for CASSPPVTEDRYNEQFF.

J is TRBJ1-6 and V is TRBV5-1; no clear D. Germline-derived CDR1 and CDR2 are SGHRS and YFSETQ. The CDR3 has 17 amino acids. The germline V and J ends were trimmed by 0 bases and 0 bases, with 10 bases remaining between them. DNA for the CDR3: TGCGCCAGCAGCTTGGAAACGGGGAGCTCCTATAATTCACCCCTCCACTTT. This codes for CASSLETGSSYNSPLHF.

This clone was found a few times. This chain links TRBV15 with TRBJ1-4; tentatively, D is TRBD1 (5 bases). The CDR3 spans 15 residues. The ends were cut back, 5 bases at V and 3 bases at J, with 13 bases in the middle. Germline-derived CDR1 and CDR2 are LNHNV and YYDKDF (reference sequence). The CDR3 spells CATSFVGGANEKLFF. CDR3 bases: TGTGCCACCAGCTTTGTGGGAGGGGCTAATGAAAAACTGTTTTTT.

The chain joins TRBV11-2 to TRBJ1-1; a weak D match, TRBD1 (6 bases). The CDR3 sequence is 12 residues long. Per germline, CDR1 SGHAT and CDR2 FQNNGV. Between the trimmed V and J ends, which lost 1 base and 10 bases, there was a span of 10 bases. CDR3 loop: CASSLGGARAFF. In DNA form, the CDR3 reads TGTGCCAGCAGCTTAGGGGGGGCGCGAGCTTTCTTT.

The chain recombines TRBV19 with TRBJ1-2; D ambiguous. The length of the CDR3 is 10 residues. V lost 5 bases to trimming and J lost 3 bases, with 1 base between them. From germline, CDR1 is LNHDA and CDR2 SQIVND (reference sequence). The CDR3 reads CASSDYGYTF. The CDR3 DNA sequence: TGTGCCAGTAGTGACTATGGCTACACCTTC.

The chain is built from TRBV28 and TRBJ2-1, with 12 bases matching TRBD2. CDR3 length: 17 residues. The ends lost 5 bases at V and 0 bases at J; junction bases unmatched: 5. Germline CDR1 reads MDHEN; CDR2 reads SYDVKM. CDR3 in DNA: TGTGCCAGCAGTCTAGCGGGAGGGACCTTCTCCTACAATGAGCAGTTCTTC. This translates into CASSLAGGTFSYNEQFF. Using reference TRBV28 and TRBJ2-1 for the parts outside the CDR3, the full variable domain is DVKVTQSSRYLVKRTGEKVFLECVQDMDHENMFWYRQDPGLGLRLIYFSYDVKMKEKGDIPEGYSVSREKKERFSLILESASTNQTSMYLCASSLAGGTFSYNEQFFGPGTRLTVL.

This clone was found a few times. V is TRBV6-1 and J is TRBJ1-2; no firm D call. In germline, CDR1 is MNHNS, CDR2 SASEGT. V dropped 0 bases and J dropped 9 bases, with 11 bases sitting between them. The CDR3 spans 13 residues. The CDR3 spells CASSEAGGPRYTF. In nucleotides, the CDR3 is TGTGCCAGCAGTGAAGCGGGTGGGCCCCGCTACACCTTC.

The V call is TRBV27, the J call TRBJ2-1, with D hard to call. The CDR3 totals 13 residues. Germline V CDR1 and CDR2: MNHEY, SMNVEV (reference sequence). Trimming shortened V by 3 bases and J by 9 bases, and 12 bases separated the two germline ends. CDR3 loop: CASSFGPRSEQFF. The CDR3 DNA reads TGTGCCAGCAGTTTTGGACCGCGATCTGAGCAGTTCTTC.

The chain couples TRBV12-5 to TRBJ2-3; D is possibly TRBD1 or TRBD2 (6 bases each). The CDR3 sequence is 18 residues long. Trimming took 1 base from V and 0 from J, leaving 17 bases between them. Germline V CDR1 and CDR2: LGHNT, FRNRAP. CDR3: CASGLGLPGAGSTDTQYF. The CDR3 DNA sequence: TGTGCTAGTGGTTTGGGGCTCCCGGGGGCCGGTAGCACAGATACGCAGTATTTT.

The chain combines TRBV28 with TRBJ2-3; D may be TRBD2 (6 bases). Trimming left V 2 bases short and J 2 bases short, with 11 bases between. Germline values: CDR1 MDHEN, CDR2 SYDVKM. This CDR3 is 15 amino acids long. The CDR3 spells CASSLPSAHTDTQYF. CDR3 DNA: TGTGCCAGCAGTTTACCTAGCGCCCACACAGATACGCAGTATTTT.

Concerning this clone itself: Given a much more abundant clone one base away, this may be a read error. The rearrangement joins TRBV6-5 to TRBJ1-2; no clear D gene. The CDR3 has 14 amino acids. Germline V gene sequence: CDR1 MNHEY, CDR2 SVGAGI. The CDR3 reads CAGSTRAGIYGYTF. The DNA of the CDR3 is TGTGCCGGCAGTACTAGGGCCGGGATCTATGGCTACACCTTC.

The chain links TRBV30 to TRBJ1-2, with 10 bases matching TRBD1. This CDR3 comprises 14 residues. The trim removed 1 base at V and 4 bases at J, leaving 3 bases unmatched. Per germline, CDR1 GTSNPN and CDR2 SVGIG (reference sequence). The CDR3 region has the DNA TGTGCCTGGAGTGCGGACAGGGGGAGCTATGGCTACACCTTC. Translated: CAWSADRGSYGYTF.

This clone was counted a single time. This chain joins TRBV6-5 and TRBJ2-7; D assignment may be TRBD1 or TRBD2 (5 bases each). From germline, CDR1 is MNHEY and CDR2 SVGAGI. The V and J ends lost 7 bases and 5 bases respectively, with 21 bases between them. This CDR3 is 15 amino acids long. In DNA, the CDR3 is TGTGCCAGCACCCTCCGGGGACCCTCCCGGGACGAGCAGTACTTC. This codes for CASTLRGPSRDEQYF.

The chain uses TRBV2 and TRBJ2-3; D could derive from TRBD1 or TRBD2 (5 bases each). The CDR3 sequence is 13 residues long. V was shortened by 7 bases and J by 3 bases, with 11 bases between the two germline ends. The germline V gene has CDR1 SNHLY and CDR2 FYNNEI. The CDR3 sequence: CASTGARTDTQYF. The CDR3 bases are TGTGCCAGCACCGGGGCGCGGACAGATACGCAGTATTTT.

This sequence joins TRBV7-2 and TRBJ2-2, with D perhaps matching TRBD2 (6 bases). V shed 1 base and J shed 5 bases, with 17 bases lying between them. The germline gives CDR1 SGHTA, CDR2 FQGNSA. The CDR3 spans 17 residues. This CDR3 reads CASSLDTGTGRTGELFF. CDR3 in DNA: TGTGCCAGCAGCTTAGATACCGGGACTGGGAGGACCGGGGAGCTGTTTTTT.

The gene calls are TRBV7-2 and TRBJ2-7; D not certain. Germline CDR1 and CDR2: SGHTA and FQGNSA. V lost 1 base and J lost 2, with 18 bases in between. This CDR3 has 17 residues. The CDR3 nucleotides are TGTGCCAGCAGCTTAGGGGCCGCGGCAGTTTCTCCCTACGAGCAGTACTTC. It yields the protein CASSLGAAAVSPYEQYF.

The DNA of the CDR3 is TGTGCCAGCAGCTTATCTGCTGGGGCGGGAAACACTGAAGCTTTCTTT. This codes for CASSLSAGAGNTEAFF. The J gene is TRBJ1-1, the V gene TRBV11-1, with a possible D match to TRBD1 (5 bases). Germline V gene data show CDR1 as SGHAT and CDR2 as FQDESV (reference sequence). This CDR3 is 16 amino acids long. Trimming left V 2 bases short and J 2 bases short, with 15 bases between.

The V and J genes are TRBV10-2 and TRBJ1-2; D gene ambiguous. Between the trimmed V and J ends, which lost 0 bases and 8 bases, there was a span of 4 bases. CDR3 size: 11 residues. Germline CDR1 is WSHSY and CDR2 is SAAADI. The CDR3 sequence is CASSESGGYTF. CDR3 sequence (DNA): TGCGCCAGCAGTGAGTCCGGGGGCTACACCTTC.

The chain employs TRBV6-2 or TRBV6-3 and TRBJ1-1, with a weak D call TRBD1 (6 bases). This CDR3 is built from 16 residues. Germline V gene sequence: CDR1 MNHEY, CDR2 SVGEGT. With 1 base removed from V and 0 bases from J, the gap between germline ends came to 12 bases. The CDR3 loop reads CASSYLRGGLNTEAFF. The CDR3 nucleotides read TGTGCCAGCAGTTACTTAAGGGGGGGACTGAACACTGAAGCTTTCTTT.

The chain combines TRBV5-6 with TRBJ1-1; no reliable D call. In germline, CDR1 is SGHDT, CDR2 YYEEEE. With 4 bases removed from V and 10 bases from J, the gap between germline ends came to 14 bases. This CDR3 is 12 amino acids long. CDR3 residues: CASSPEAGRAFF. The CDR3 nucleotides are TGTGCCAGCAGCCCCGAGGCGGGCCGAGCTTTCTTT. The full variable domain, its missing parts supplied by reference TRBV5-6 and TRBJ1-1, is DAGVTQSPTHLIKTRGQQVTLRCSPKSGHDTVSWYQQALGQGPQFIFQYYEEEERQRGNFPDRFSGHQFPNYSSELNVNALLLGDSALYLCASSPEAGRAFFGQGTRLTVV.

The chain employs TRBV5-1 and TRBJ1-6; no reliable D call. In germline, CDR1 is SGHRS, CDR2 YFSETQ. This CDR3 is 16 amino acids long. V lost 4 bases and J lost 8, with 19 bases in between. Here the CDR3 DNA reads TGCGCCAGCAGCCGGACCGGAGGCGGGAATGATTCACCCCTCCACTTT. Translating it yields CASSRTGGGNDSPLHF.

This chain connects TRBV5-4 to TRBJ2-2; weak D call: TRBD2 (6 bases). V was trimmed by 1 base and J by 0 bases, leaving 10 bases between them. The CDR3 is made up of 16 amino acids. The V gene's germline CDR1 is SGHNT and CDR2 YYREEE (reference sequence). CDR3 DNA sequence: TGTGCCAGCAGCTTGTTGGCGGGGTCGAACACCGGGGAGCTGTTTTTT. Translating gives CASSLLAGSNTGELFF.

V gene TRBV18 combines with J gene TRBJ2-1; D call uncertain. This CDR3 region has 13 residues. Trimming removed 5 bases at V and 2 bases at J, with 7 bases between. Germline CDR1 is KGHSH and CDR2 is LQKENI. In DNA form, the CDR3 reads TGTGCCAGCTCAGAGATAACCTACAATGAGCAGTTCTTC. Protein: CASSEITYNEQFF.